A single sample gave rise to the 12 T cell receptor delta chains below, sequenced in a study of Vδ1+ human thymocytes. Overall study results and limits: In the thymus, TRG and TRD repertoires looked highly polyclonal with Gaussian CDR3 lengths.

No antigen has been identified for these receptors. RNA was extracted from the cells and then reverse transcribed. Multiplex PCR used pooled V-gene forward primers and a constant-region reverse primer to amplify CDR3s. TCRdb redid the clone calls on the multiplex PCR reads with CATT. The repertoire includes over 45,000 delta-chain clones, roughly 16% of them detected once, and about 0.35% sits in the top ten. Sequencing was carried out using Vdelta1+ gamma-delta thymocytes from the thymus. The subset: FACS-sorted CD3+ TCRalphabeta- TCRVdelta1+ TCRVdelta2- thymocytes. These receptor sequences come from a girl under two years old who had congenital heart surgery.

The V and J genes are TRDV1 and TRDJ1; 11 nucleotides align to TRDD3. Germline loops: CDR1 TSWWSYY, CDR2 QGS. The CDR3 has 22 residues. V gave up 3 bases and J gave up 4 bases; unmatched junction bases: 25. The DNA of the CDR3 is TGTGCTCTTGGGGACCCCACTGGGGCGGCATACTGGGGGATAAGGAAGATCGATAAACTCATCTTT. The encoded protein is CALGDPTGAAYWGIRKIDKLIF.

The chain employs TRDV1 and TRDJ1; D may be TRDD3 (6 bases). Germline CDR1 and CDR2: TSWWSYY and QGS. The CDR3 runs 18 residues. Trimming removed 1 base at V and 3 bases at J, with 21 bases between. The CDR3 DNA reads TGTGCTCTTGGGGAACGCCCCTCATGTACTGGGACGTCCGATAAACTCATCTTT. This encodes CALGERPSCTGTSDKLIF.

V is TRDV1 and J is TRDJ1; D is unresolved. The germline gives CDR1 TSWWSYY, CDR2 QGS. The CDR3 consists of 15 residues. Here the CDR3 reads CAASPLFPKPDKLIF. For the CDR3, the DNA is TGTGCAGCCTCCCCCCTGTTTCCCAAACCCGATAAACTCATCTTT.

In this sample, this clone turned up a few times. The chain employs TRDV2 and TRDJ1, with TRDD3 matching 11 bases. Germline CDR1 reads GEAIGNYY; CDR2 reads EKD. Unmatched junction bases numbered 5, after V lost 0 bases and J lost 3 bases. CDR3 size: 16 residues. CDR3 sequence reads: CACDTNYWGIADKLIF. The CDR3 nucleotides read TGTGCCTGTGACACCAATTACTGGGGGATAGCCGATAAACTCATCTTT.

This clone appeared a few times. The V gene is TRDV1, the J gene TRDJ1; D may match TRDD2 or TRDD3 (7 bases each). With 1 base removed from V and 0 bases from J, the gap between germline ends came to 30 bases. The germline V gene encodes CDR1 TSWWSYY and CDR2 QGS. The CDR3 loop spans 22 amino acids. CDR3 DNA: TGTGCTCTTGGGGAACCTTTGGAGTTTCCTACGGCTGGGGGTCGGGACACCGATAAACTCATCTTT. It encodes CALGEPLEFPTAGGRDTDKLIF.

In its sample, this clone was seen a few times. This chain links TRDV1 with TRDJ1; the match to TRDD3 covers 7 bases. This CDR3 contains 21 residues. V lost 2 bases to trimming and J lost 0 bases; unmatched junction nucleotides: 21. CDR1 TSWWSYY and CDR2 QGS come from the germline V gene. CDR3 DNA: TGTGCTCTTGGGGAAACCCCTAGTAAACTGGGGATGAAGACCTACACCGATAAACTCATCTTT. Its translation is CALGETPSKLGMKTYTDKLIF.

This clone was found a few times. The J gene is TRDJ1, the V gene TRDV1; TRDD3 matches 10 bases. Germline V lookup: CDR1 TSWWSYY, CDR2 QGS. The V segment lost 4 bases and the J segment 7 bases; nucleotides outside the gene matches: 24. The CDR3 is made up of 20 amino acids. The DNA for the CDR3 is TGTGCTCTTGGGGGGGGATTTCTGCTGGGGGATAACCCCACCGAGGGTAAACTCATCTTT. It is translated as CALGGGFLLGDNPTEGKLIF.

This clone showed up just a few times. This chain joins TRDV1 and TRDJ1; D is possibly TRDD3 (6 bases). The germline gives CDR1 TSWWSYY, CDR2 QGS. V was clipped by 4 bases and J by 0 bases, with 15 bases between them. The CDR3 runs to 16 residues. CDR3 region: CALGAAGDSYTDKLIF. In nucleotides, the CDR3 is TGTGCTCTTGGGGCAGCGGGGGACTCGTACACCGATAAACTCATCTTT.

This clone was seen a few times. The V and J genes are TRDV1 and TRDJ1; D perhaps matches TRDD2 (6 bases). CDR1 is TSWWSYY, CDR2 QGS, per germline. Trimming removed 0 bases from V and 6 bases from J, with 26 bases in between. This CDR3 contains 19 residues. CDR3 DNA sequence: TGTGCTCTTGGGGAACTCGGTCCTACGGGAGGATTCACGATCTATAAACTCATCTTT. This sequence encodes CALGELGPTGGFTIYKLIF.

Only a few counts were recorded for this clone. The rearrangement uses TRDV1 and TRDJ1; TRDD3 matches at 9 bases. V lost 1 base, J lost 0 bases, and 18 bases stayed unmatched. The CDR3 is 21 residues long. CDR1 is TSWWSYY, CDR2 QGS, per germline. CDR3 residues: CALGEPPRPGGYRRDTDKLIF. The CDR3 DNA reads as TGTGCTCTTGGGGAACCGCCCCGACCCGGGGGATACCGTAGAGACACCGATAAACTCATCTTT.

This clone has only a few counts. The V call is TRDV1, the J call TRDJ1; TRDD2 matches at 8 bases. The germline V gene has CDR1 TSWWSYY and CDR2 QGS. The CDR3 length is 20 residues. Trimming cost V 1 base and J 1 base; bases outside gene matches: 17. The CDR3 DNA follows: TGTGCTCTTGGGGAACCGTTCCTTCTTCCTACCCCCTCTGGCACCGATAAACTCATCTTT. Amino acid sequence: CALGEPFLLPTPSGTDKLIF.

This clone came up a few times. The chain is built from TRDV1 and TRDJ1; 8 bases line up with TRDD3. V was clipped by 0 bases and J by 0 bases; unmatched bases: 21. The CDR3 contains 22 residues. CDR1 is TSWWSYY and CDR2 is QGS in the germline V gene. CDR3 residues: CALGELCTACRGIKADTDKLIF. CDR3 nucleotide sequence: TGTGCTCTTGGGGAACTCTGCACAGCATGCCGGGGGATAAAGGCCGACACCGATAAACTCATCTTT.